This TCR beta chain was found in a study of CD8+ T cells in alopecia areata. This clone has more than one count but fewer than ten. The antigen remains undetermined. Extracted RNA was reverse transcribed, and the resulting cDNA served as sequencing template. The protocol was immunoSEQ multiplex PCR, while the TCRdb copy is restricted to in-frame clones and leaves out a portion. The sample lists roughly 40,000 clones; roughly half were seen once. General study points: Relative to mice, TCR sharing across patients was less clear, a difference possibly HLA-related.

CD4+ cells belonging to roughly 5 patients, who were in the biomarker study, were further sorted into CD25+CD127- cells. Researchers gathered lesional scalp punch biopsies and peripheral blood from patients with alopecia areata. Germline values: CDR1 SEHNR, CDR2 FQNEAQ (reference sequence). The CDR3 runs 15 residues. V was clipped by 5 bases and J by 0 bases, with 11 bases between them. Sequencing was done on a sample of CD4+ Tregs sorted from blood. This chain uses TRBV7-9 with TRBJ2-4; D is unclear. The source of this sequence is a human donor with alopecia areata. CDR3 nucleotides: TGTGCCAGCAGCCAAGACACGGGAGCCAAAAACATTCAGTACTTC. This sequence encodes CASSQDTGAKNIQYF.